Included here is one T cell receptor beta chain sequence, with context. Its target is unknown. Some clones are missing from TCRdb's copy, which holds only in-frame ones; the method was immunoSEQ multiplex PCR. The data contain about 25,000 clones, 92% of them seen just once; the ten biggest clones take up roughly 2.8%. Trimming cost V 2 bases and J 4 bases, with 16 bases left between them. Germline values: CDR1 SGHAT, CDR2 FQNNGV. The CDR3 has 16 residues. This sample was included in a study of T cells in localized non-small cell lung cancer. Study results and limitations: The greatest T cell clonality was found in uninvolved adjacent lung (higher than in tumor). Analysis by sequencing included only one tumor region, so heterogeneity remains possible.

V is TRBV11-2 and J is TRBJ2-3, with D perhaps given as TRBD1 or TRBD2 (5 bases each). This TCR was sampled from a woman aged 40 to 75 with stage I lung adenocarcinoma. This material consisted of peripheral blood, taken before any cancer treatment. In DNA, the CDR3 is TGTGCCAGCAGCTTAAGACCCCCGGGGACCGCAGATACGCAGTATTTT. This encodes CASSLRPPGTADTQYF.